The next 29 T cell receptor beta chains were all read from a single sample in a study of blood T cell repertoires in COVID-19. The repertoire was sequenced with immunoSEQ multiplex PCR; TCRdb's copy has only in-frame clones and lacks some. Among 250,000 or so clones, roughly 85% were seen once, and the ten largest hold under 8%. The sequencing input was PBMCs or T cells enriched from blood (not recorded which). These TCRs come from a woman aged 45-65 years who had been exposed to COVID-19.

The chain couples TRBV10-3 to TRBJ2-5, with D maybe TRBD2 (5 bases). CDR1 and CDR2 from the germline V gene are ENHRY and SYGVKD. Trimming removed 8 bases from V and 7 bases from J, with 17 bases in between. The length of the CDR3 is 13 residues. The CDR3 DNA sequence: TGTGCCATCTCCCGGTTGGAGGCGGGGACCCAGTACTTC. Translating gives CAISRLEAGTQYF.

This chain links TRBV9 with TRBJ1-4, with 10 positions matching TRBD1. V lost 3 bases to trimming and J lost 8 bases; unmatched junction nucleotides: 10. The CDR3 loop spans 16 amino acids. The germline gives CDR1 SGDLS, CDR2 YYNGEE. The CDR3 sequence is CASSASLGQGGEKLFF. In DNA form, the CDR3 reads TGTGCCAGCAGCGCTAGCCTTGGACAGGGGGGAGAAAAACTGTTTTTT.

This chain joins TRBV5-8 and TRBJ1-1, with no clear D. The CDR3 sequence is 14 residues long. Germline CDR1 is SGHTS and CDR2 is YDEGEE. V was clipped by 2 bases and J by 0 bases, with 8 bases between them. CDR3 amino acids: CASSFRLMNTEAFF. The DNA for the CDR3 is TGTGCCAGCAGCTTTCGACTCATGAACACTGAAGCTTTCTTT.

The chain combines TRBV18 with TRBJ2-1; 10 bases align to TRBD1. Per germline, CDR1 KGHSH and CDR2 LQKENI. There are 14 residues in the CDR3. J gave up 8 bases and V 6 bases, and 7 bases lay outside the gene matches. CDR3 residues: CASSQLGTGDEQFF. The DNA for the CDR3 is TGTGCCAGCTCCCAACTTGGGACAGGGGATGAGCAGTTCTTC. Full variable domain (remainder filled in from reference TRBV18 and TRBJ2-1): NAGVMQNPRHLVRRRGQEARLRCSPMKGHSHVYWYRQLPEEGLKFMVYLQKENIIDESGMPKERFSAEFPKEGPSILRIQQVVRGDSAAYFCASSQLGTGDEQFFGPGTRLTVL.

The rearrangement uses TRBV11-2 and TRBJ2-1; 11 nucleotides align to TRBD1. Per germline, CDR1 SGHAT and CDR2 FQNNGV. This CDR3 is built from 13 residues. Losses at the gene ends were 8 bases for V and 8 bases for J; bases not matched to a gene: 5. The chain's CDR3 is CASVRDRGYEQFF. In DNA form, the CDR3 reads TGTGCCAGCGTCCGGGACAGGGGGTATGAGCAGTTCTTC.

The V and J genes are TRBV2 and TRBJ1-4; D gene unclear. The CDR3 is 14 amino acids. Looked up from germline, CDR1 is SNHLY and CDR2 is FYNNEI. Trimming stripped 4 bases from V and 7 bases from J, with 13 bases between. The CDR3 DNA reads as TGTGCCAGCAGTGGTCGGGGTGGTGGTGAAAAACTGTTTTTT. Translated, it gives CASSGRGGGEKLFF. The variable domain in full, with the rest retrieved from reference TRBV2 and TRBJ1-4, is EPEVTQTPSHQVTQMGQEVILRCVPISNHLYFYWYRQILGQKVEFLVSFYNNEISEKSEIFDDQFSVERPDGSNFTLKIRSTKLEDSAMYFCASSGRGGGEKLFFGSGTQLSVL.

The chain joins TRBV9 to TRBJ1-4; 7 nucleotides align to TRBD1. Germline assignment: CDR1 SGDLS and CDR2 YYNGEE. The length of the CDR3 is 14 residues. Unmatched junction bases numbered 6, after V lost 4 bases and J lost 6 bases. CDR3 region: CASSNTGAHEKLFF. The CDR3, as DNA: TGTGCCAGCAGCAACACAGGGGCTCATGAAAAACTGTTTTTT.

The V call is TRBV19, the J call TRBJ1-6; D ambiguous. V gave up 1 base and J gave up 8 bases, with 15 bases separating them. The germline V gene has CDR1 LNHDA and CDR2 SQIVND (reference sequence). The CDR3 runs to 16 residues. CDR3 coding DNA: TGTGCCAGTAGTATAGCCTCGGGAGTTCCCGATTCACCCCTCCACTTT. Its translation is CASSIASGVPDSPLHF. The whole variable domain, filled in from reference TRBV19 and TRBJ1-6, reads DGGITQSPKYLFRKEGQNVTLSCEQNLNHDAMYWYRQDPGQGLRLIYYSQIVNDFQKGDIAEGYSVSREKKESFPLTVTSAQKNPTAFYLCASSIASGVPDSPLHFGNGTRLTVT.

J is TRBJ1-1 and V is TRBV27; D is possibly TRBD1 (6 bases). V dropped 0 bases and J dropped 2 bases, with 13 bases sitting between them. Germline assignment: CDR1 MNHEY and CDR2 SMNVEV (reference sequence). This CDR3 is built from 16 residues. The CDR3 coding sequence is TGTGCCAGCAGTTTATCTCCTGACAGGACAAACACTGAAGCTTTCTTT. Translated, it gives CASSLSPDRTNTEAFF.

The CDR3 sequence: CASSWNRETQETQYF. CDR3 coding DNA: TGTGCCAGCAGCTGGAACCGGGAAACCCAAGAGACCCAGTACTTC. The genes are TRBV11-2 and TRBJ2-5, with D possibly being TRBD2 (5 bases). The CDR3 consists of 15 residues. V lost 4 bases and J 1 base, leaving 13 bases between the germline ends. Germline V lookup: CDR1 SGHAT, CDR2 FQNNGV.

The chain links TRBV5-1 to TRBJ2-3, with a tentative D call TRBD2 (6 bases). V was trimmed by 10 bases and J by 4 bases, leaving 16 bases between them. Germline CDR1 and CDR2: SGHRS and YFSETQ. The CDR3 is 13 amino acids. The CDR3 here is CASGTAGSDTQYF. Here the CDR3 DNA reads TGCGCCTCCGGGACTGCGGGGTCAGATACGCAGTATTTT.

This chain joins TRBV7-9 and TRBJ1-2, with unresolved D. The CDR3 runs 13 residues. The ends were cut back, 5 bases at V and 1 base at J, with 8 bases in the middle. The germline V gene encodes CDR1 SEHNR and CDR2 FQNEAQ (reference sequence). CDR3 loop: CASSQGLNYGYTF. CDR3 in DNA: TGTGCCAGCAGCCAAGGACTTAACTATGGCTACACCTTC.

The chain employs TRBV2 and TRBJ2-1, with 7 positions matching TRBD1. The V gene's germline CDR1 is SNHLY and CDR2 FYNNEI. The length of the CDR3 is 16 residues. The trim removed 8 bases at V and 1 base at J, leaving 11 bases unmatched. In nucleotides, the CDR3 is TGTGCCAGCTCCCGGGACAGTTTCTCTTCCTACAATGAGCAGTTCTTC. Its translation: CASSRDSFSSYNEQFF.

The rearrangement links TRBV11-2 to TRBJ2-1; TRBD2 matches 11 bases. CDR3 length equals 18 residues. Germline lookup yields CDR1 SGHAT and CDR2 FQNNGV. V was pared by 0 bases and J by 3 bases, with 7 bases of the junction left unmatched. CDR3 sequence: CASSLDSSGGPFYNEQFF. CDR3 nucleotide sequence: TGTGCCAGCAGCTTAGACTCTAGCGGGGGGCCTTTCTACAATGAGCAGTTCTTC. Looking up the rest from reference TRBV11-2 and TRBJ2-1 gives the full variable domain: EAGVAQSPRYKIIEKRQSVAFWCNPISGHATLYWYQQILGQGPKLLIQFQNNGVVDDSQLPKDRFSAERLKGVDSTLKIQPAKLEDSAVYLCASSLDSSGGPFYNEQFFGPGTRLTVL.

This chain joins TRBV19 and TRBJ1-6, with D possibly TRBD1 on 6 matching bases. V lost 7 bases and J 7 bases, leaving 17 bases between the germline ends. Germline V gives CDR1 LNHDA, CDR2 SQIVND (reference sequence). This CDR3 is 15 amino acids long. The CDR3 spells CASKTPRGKNSPLHF. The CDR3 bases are TGTGCCAGTAAAACGCCCAGGGGTAAAAATTCACCCCTCCACTTT.

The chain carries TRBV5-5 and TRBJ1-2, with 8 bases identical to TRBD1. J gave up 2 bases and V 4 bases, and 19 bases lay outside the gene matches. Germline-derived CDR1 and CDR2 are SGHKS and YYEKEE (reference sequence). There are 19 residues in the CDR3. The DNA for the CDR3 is TGTGCCAGCAGCCCGTTTGCAGGGGGCGCAACCCCATTGAACTATGGCTACACCTTC. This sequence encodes CASSPFAGGATPLNYGYTF.

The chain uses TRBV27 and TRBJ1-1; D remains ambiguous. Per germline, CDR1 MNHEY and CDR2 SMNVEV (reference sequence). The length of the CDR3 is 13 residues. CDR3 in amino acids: CASADAGNTEAFF. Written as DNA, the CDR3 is TGTGCTAGCGCAGATGCTGGGAACACTGAAGCTTTCTTT.

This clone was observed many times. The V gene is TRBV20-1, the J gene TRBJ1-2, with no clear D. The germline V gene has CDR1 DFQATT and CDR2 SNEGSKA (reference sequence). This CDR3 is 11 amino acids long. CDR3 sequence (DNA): TGCATTTCGCCAGCTAACTATGGCTACACCTTC. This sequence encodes CISPANYGYTF.

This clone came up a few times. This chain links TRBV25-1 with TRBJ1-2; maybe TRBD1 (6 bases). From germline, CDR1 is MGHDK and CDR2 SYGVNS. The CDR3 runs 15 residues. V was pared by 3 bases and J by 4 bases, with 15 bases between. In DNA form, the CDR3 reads TGTGCCAGCAGTGACCGACAGGCATCTACCTATGGCTACACCTTC. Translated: CASSDRQASTYGYTF.

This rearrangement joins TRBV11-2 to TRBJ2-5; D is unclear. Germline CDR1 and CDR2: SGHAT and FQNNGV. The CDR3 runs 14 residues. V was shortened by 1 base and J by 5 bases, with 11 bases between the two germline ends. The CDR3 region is CASSLGRVWETQYF. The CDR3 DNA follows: TGTGCCAGCAGCTTAGGTCGGGTATGGGAGACCCAGTACTTC.

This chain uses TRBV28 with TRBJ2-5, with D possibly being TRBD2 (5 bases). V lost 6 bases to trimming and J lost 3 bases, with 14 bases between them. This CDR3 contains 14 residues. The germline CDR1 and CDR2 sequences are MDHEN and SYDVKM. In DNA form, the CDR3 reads TGTGCCAGCAGGCCCCCGGGATATGAAGAGACCCAGTACTTC. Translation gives CASRPPGYEETQYF. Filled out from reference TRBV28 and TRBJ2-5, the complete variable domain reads DVKVTQSSRYLVKRTGEKVFLECVQDMDHENMFWYRQDPGLGLRLIYFSYDVKMKEKGDIPEGYSVSREKKERFSLILESASTNQTSMYLCASRPPGYEETQYFGPGTRLLVL.

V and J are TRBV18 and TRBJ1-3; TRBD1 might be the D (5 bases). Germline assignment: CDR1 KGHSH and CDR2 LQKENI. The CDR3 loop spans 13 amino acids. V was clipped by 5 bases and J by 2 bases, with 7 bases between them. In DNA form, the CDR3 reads TGTGCCAGCTCAGGGGCGGCTGGAAACACCATATATTTT. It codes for CASSGAAGNTIYF.

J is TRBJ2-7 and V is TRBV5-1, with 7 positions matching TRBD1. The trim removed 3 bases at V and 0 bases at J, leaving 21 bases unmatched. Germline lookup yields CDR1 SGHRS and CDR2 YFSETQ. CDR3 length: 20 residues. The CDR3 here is CASSSVGVTDRRSSSYEQYF. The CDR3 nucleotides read TGCGCCAGCAGCTCGGTTGGAGTAACGGACAGGCGCTCTAGCTCCTACGAGCAGTACTTC. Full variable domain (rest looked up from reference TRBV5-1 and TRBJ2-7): KAGVTQTPRYLIKTRGQQVTLSCSPISGHRSVSWYQQTPGQGLQFLFEYFSETQRNKGNFPGRFSGRQFSNSRSEMNVSTLELGDSALYLCASSSVGVTDRRSSSYEQYFGPGTRLTVT.

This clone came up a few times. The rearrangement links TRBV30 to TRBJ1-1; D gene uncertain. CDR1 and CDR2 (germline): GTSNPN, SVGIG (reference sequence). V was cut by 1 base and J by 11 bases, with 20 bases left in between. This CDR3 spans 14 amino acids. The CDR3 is CAWSATRRVSEAFF. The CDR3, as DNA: TGTGCCTGGAGTGCGACGAGACGGGTGAGTGAGGCTTTCTTT.

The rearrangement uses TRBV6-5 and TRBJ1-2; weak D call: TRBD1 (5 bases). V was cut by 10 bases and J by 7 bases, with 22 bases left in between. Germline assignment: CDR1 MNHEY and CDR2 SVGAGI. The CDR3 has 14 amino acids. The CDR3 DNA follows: TGTGCCACCCTCCTCGGGGGGGTAGGTAGTGGCTACACCTTC. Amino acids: CATLLGGVGSGYTF.

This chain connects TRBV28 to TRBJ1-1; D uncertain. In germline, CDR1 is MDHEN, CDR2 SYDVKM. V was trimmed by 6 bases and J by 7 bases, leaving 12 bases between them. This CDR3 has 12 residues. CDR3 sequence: CASRTGWGEAFF. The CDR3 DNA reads TGTGCCAGCAGGACGGGGTGGGGTGAAGCTTTCTTT. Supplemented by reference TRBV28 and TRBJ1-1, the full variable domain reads DVKVTQSSRYLVKRTGEKVFLECVQDMDHENMFWYRQDPGLGLRLIYFSYDVKMKEKGDIPEGYSVSREKKERFSLILESASTNQTSMYLCASRTGWGEAFFGQGTRLTVV.

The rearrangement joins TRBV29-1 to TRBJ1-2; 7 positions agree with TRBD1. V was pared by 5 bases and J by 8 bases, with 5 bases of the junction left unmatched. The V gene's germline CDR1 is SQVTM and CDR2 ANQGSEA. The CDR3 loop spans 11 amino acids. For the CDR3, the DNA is TGCAGCGTTACGACAGGGTTAGGCTACACCTTC. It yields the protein CSVTTGLGYTF. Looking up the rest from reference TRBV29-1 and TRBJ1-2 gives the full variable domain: SAVISQKPSRDICQRGTSLTIQCQVDSQVTMMFWYRQQPGQSLTLIATANQGSEATYESGFVIDKFPISRPNLTFSTLTVSNMSPEDSSIYLCSVTTGLGYTFGSGTRLTVV.

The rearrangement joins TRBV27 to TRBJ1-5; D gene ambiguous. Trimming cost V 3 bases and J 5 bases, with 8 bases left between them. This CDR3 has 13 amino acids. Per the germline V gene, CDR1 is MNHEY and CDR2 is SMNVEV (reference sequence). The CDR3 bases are TGTGCCAGCAGTTTTTCCGACTATCAGCCCCAGCATTTT. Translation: CASSFSDYQPQHF.

The CDR3 nucleotides are TGTGCCAGCTCGGATGACACAGGGGTAGGGGCCAACGTCCTGACTTTC. Amino acids: CASSDDTGVGANVLTF. The chain employs TRBV27 and TRBJ2-6; 7 bases line up with TRBD1. From germline, CDR1 is MNHEY and CDR2 SMNVEV (reference sequence). V lost 8 bases, J lost 4 bases, and 11 bases stayed unmatched. The CDR3 has 16 amino acids.